Listed here are 24 T cell receptor beta chains from one sample, sequenced in a study of T cell responses to AZD1222 COVID-19 vaccine. Profiling relied on immunoSEQ multiplex PCR, and the TCRdb table lists in-frame clones only, not all of them. The data contain 150,000 to 200,000 clones, approximately 90% of them seen just once; the ten biggest clones take up 1% to 1.4%. The sample here was peripheral blood, taken 28 days after the second AZD1222 dose. These receptors all come from an adult who received the AZD1222 COVID-19 vaccine.

The chain's CDR3 is CASSLAEGSHGYTF. The CDR3, as DNA: TGCGCCAGCAGCTTGGCCGAGGGGTCGCATGGCTACACCTTC. This chain uses TRBV5-1 with TRBJ1-2; D may be TRBD1 (5 bases). The CDR3 consists of 14 residues. V lost 0 bases, J lost 6 bases, and 12 bases lay in between. In germline, CDR1 is SGHRS, CDR2 YFSETQ.

The chain carries TRBV10-2 and TRBJ2-2; perhaps TRBD1 as D (5 bases). Trimming removed 3 bases at V and 5 bases at J, with 10 bases between. The CDR3 has 14 amino acids. From germline, CDR1 is WSHSY and CDR2 SAAADI. In nucleotides, the CDR3 is TGCGCCAGCAGTGAAGGCAGGGAAACCGGGGAGCTGTTTTTT. It specifies CASSEGRETGELFF.

The gene calls are TRBV6-5 and TRBJ1-1; TRBD1 matches 8 bases. This CDR3 has 14 residues. V shed 3 bases, J shed 7 bases, and the junction held 7 bases outside the gene matches. Germline CDR1 reads MNHEY; CDR2 reads SVGAGI. CDR3 DNA sequence: TGTGCCAGCAGTTATATGTCGGACAGGGATGAAGCTTTCTTT. Translation: CASSYMSDRDEAFF.

The chain uses TRBV7-9 and TRBJ1-2; no clear D. Germline V CDR1 and CDR2: SEHNR, FQNEAQ (reference sequence). V was cut by 2 bases and J by 2 bases, with 9 bases left in between. The CDR3 spans 14 residues. For the CDR3, the DNA is TGTGCCAGCAGCTTAACCGCCGAGAACTATGGCTACACCTTC. This translates into CASSLTAENYGYTF.

The chain combines TRBV6-5 with TRBJ1-5, with D perhaps matching TRBD1 (5 bases). The CDR3 has 13 amino acids. Germline V gene sequence: CDR1 MNHEY, CDR2 SVGAGI. Trimming stripped 5 bases from V and 4 bases from J, with 9 bases between. CDR3 amino acids: CASSLGPNQPQHF. CDR3 coding DNA: TGTGCCAGCAGTCTGGGACCTAATCAGCCCCAGCATTTT.

The V and J genes are TRBV18 and TRBJ1-2; the D gene is possibly TRBD1 (5 bases). Looked up from germline, CDR1 is KGHSH and CDR2 is LQKENI. This CDR3 has 18 amino acids. Trimming took 0 bases from V and 0 from J, leaving 17 bases between them. The CDR3 DNA follows: TGTGCCAGCTCACCACCGTTTCCGGGACGGCAGTCTAACTATGGCTACACCTTC. Translated: CASSPPFPGRQSNYGYTF.

This chain links TRBV28 with TRBJ2-7; perhaps TRBD1 as D (6 bases). Trimming shortened V by 4 bases and J by 3 bases, and 13 bases separated the two germline ends. This CDR3 is 14 amino acids long. The germline CDR1 and CDR2 sequences are MDHEN and SYDVKM. In DNA, the CDR3 is TGTGCCAGCAGTTCCCAACCACAGGGCTACGAGCAGTACTTC. It codes for CASSSQPQGYEQYF.

CDR3 sequence (DNA): TGTGCCAGCAGCCCGGTCCCGGGACAGGCTTACTATGGCTACACCTTC. Translation: CASSPVPGQAYYGYTF. V and J are TRBV5-4 and TRBJ1-2, with 8 positions matching TRBD1. The CDR3 totals 16 residues. The V gene's germline CDR1 is SGHNT and CDR2 YYREEE (reference sequence). V lost 4 bases to trimming and J lost 3 bases; unmatched junction nucleotides: 11.

This rearrangement joins TRBV2 to TRBJ1-2; D is unclear. Trimming left V 9 bases short and J 4 bases short, with 18 bases between. This CDR3 has 14 residues. Germline values: CDR1 SNHLY, CDR2 FYNNEI. CDR3 coding DNA: TGTGCCAGTCTGGGTGGCGCGTCGCGCTATGGCTACACCTTC. It translates to CASLGGASRYGYTF.

This sequence joins TRBV7-8 and TRBJ1-4; tentatively, D is TRBD1 (5 bases). The CDR3 totals 17 residues. The germline V gene encodes CDR1 SGHVS and CDR2 FQNEAQ. The germline V and J ends were trimmed by 5 bases and 1 base, with 17 bases remaining between them. The CDR3 sequence is CASSPGFRGVTNEKLFF. CDR3 bases: TGTGCCAGCAGCCCCGGGTTTCGGGGGGTAACTAATGAAAAACTGTTTTTT.

This clone is a singleton in its sample. The chain joins TRBV15 to TRBJ1-5; D unclear. The V gene's germline CDR1 is LNHNV and CDR2 YYDKDF (reference sequence). The germline V and J ends were trimmed by 1 base and 5 bases, with 15 bases remaining between them. The CDR3 has 16 residues. The CDR3 region has the DNA TGTGCCACCAGCAGAGTTTCGGTGGGTTTGTATCAGCCCCAGCATTTT. Translating it yields CATSRVSVGLYQPQHF.

The chain is built from TRBV27 and TRBJ1-2; possible D gene TRBD1, 6 bases. The CDR3 totals 15 residues. Trimming removed 4 bases at V and 6 bases at J, with 18 bases between. Germline V gene data show CDR1 as MNHEY and CDR2 as SMNVEV (reference sequence). CDR3 sequence reads: CASSSLGGGKDGYTF. The CDR3 DNA reads TGTGCCAGCAGTTCCTTGGGGGGGGGCAAAGATGGCTACACCTTC.

The V and J genes are TRBV19 and TRBJ2-2; weak D call: TRBD2 (5 bases). The CDR3 totals 18 residues. V lost 1 base to trimming and J lost 5 bases, with 20 bases between them. Germline V gene data show CDR1 as LNHDA and CDR2 as SQIVND (reference sequence). The CDR3 DNA follows: TGTGCCAGTAGTATAGTCCGGGGAGCCGGTTTGAGTACCGGGGAGCTGTTTTTT. Translating it yields CASSIVRGAGLSTGELFF.

The V call is TRBV7-9, the J call TRBJ1-4; D perhaps matches TRBD1 (5 bases). The CDR3 has 14 amino acids. Germline V gives CDR1 SEHNR, CDR2 FQNEAQ (reference sequence). Trimming took off 3 bases at V and 7 bases at J, with 12 bases between the two ends. CDR3 protein: CASSFGRGGEKLFF. CDR3 DNA sequence: TGTGCCAGCAGCTTTGGGAGGGGAGGTGAAAAACTGTTTTTT. Drawing the rest from reference TRBV7-9 and TRBJ1-4, the complete variable domain is DTGVSQNPRHKITKRGQNVTFRCDPISEHNRLYWYRQTLGQGPEFLTYFQNEAQLEKSRLLSDRFSAERPKGSFSTLEIQRTEQGDSAMYLCASSFGRGGEKLFFGSGTQLSVL.

This clone was picked up one time. CDR3 sequence: CASSPMPNLDYGYTF. The CDR3 region has the DNA TGTGCCAGCAGTCCTATGCCCAACCTGGACTATGGCTACACCTTC. The V call is TRBV6-1, the J call TRBJ1-2; unclear D gene. CDR3 length: 15 amino acids. The germline V gene has CDR1 MNHNS and CDR2 SASEGT. The V end was cut by 5 bases, the J end by 3 bases, with 16 bases between.

The CDR3 DNA is TGTGCCAGCAGCGCGATTCGGGGCGGGGCTTGGGACTACGAGCAGTACTTC. As protein: CASSAIRGGAWDYEQYF. The chain links TRBV11-2 to TRBJ2-7; tentative D call: TRBD2 (6 bases). Per germline, CDR1 SGHAT and CDR2 FQNNGV. V was clipped by 5 bases and J by 3 bases, with 23 bases between them. The CDR3 is 17 residues long.

J is TRBJ1-1 and V is TRBV7-2; D unclear. V lost 6 bases to trimming and J lost 3 bases, with 17 bases between them. Germline-derived CDR1 and CDR2 are SGHTA and FQGNSA. This CDR3 contains 15 residues. CDR3 sequence reads: CASSSSPHGDTEAFF. CDR3 nucleotides: TGTGCCAGCAGTTCTAGCCCTCACGGAGACACTGAAGCTTTCTTT.

The V gene is TRBV29-1, the J gene TRBJ2-1, with 9 bases lining up with TRBD1. Germline CDR1 is SQVTM and CDR2 is ANQGSEA. This CDR3 has 15 residues. The trim removed 3 bases at V and 0 bases at J, leaving 3 bases unmatched. This CDR3 is CSVEGTGSSYNEQFF. The CDR3 DNA reads as TGCAGCGTTGAGGGGACAGGGAGCTCCTACAATGAGCAGTTCTTC.

In DNA, the CDR3 is TGTGCCGGGGGACAGGGGGCAGATACGCAGTATTTT. It encodes CAGGQGADTQYF. The rearrangement joins TRBV12-3 or TRBV12-4 to TRBJ2-3, with 11 nucleotides matching TRBD1. V was clipped by 11 bases and J by 4 bases; unmatched bases: 2. There are 12 residues in the CDR3.

The rearrangement links TRBV7-3 to TRBJ1-1; no firm D call. This CDR3 is 14 amino acids long. CDR1 and CDR2 (germline): SGHTA, FQGTGA. The V gene lost 5 bases and the J gene lost 5 bases, with 15 bases spanning the gap. The CDR3 sequence: CASSLQPGKTEAFF. CDR3 DNA sequence: TGTGCCAGCAGCCTTCAACCGGGGAAAACTGAAGCTTTCTTT. Using reference TRBV7-3 and TRBJ1-1 for the parts outside the CDR3, the full variable domain is GAGVSQTPSNKVTEKGKYVELRCDPISGHTALYWYRQSLGQGPEFLIYFQGTGAADDSGLPNDRFFAVRPEGSVSTLKIQRTERGDSAVYLCASSLQPGKTEAFFGQGTRLTVV.

The chain employs TRBV7-9 and TRBJ1-1; TRBD1 agrees at 9 bases. The junction had 3 bases not matched to a gene; V was cut back by 1 base and J by 9 bases. The CDR3 consists of 13 residues. Germline V gene sequence: CDR1 SEHNR, CDR2 FQNEAQ (reference sequence). The CDR3: CASSLEGTGKAFF. CDR3 nucleotide sequence: TGTGCCAGCAGCTTAGAGGGGACAGGGAAAGCTTTCTTT.

V and J are TRBV7-9 and TRBJ2-2, with TRBD2 identical over 8 bases. From germline, CDR1 is SEHNR and CDR2 FQNEAQ (reference sequence). Germline trimming cut 1 base from V and 1 base from J; bases unmatched to any gene: 2. The CDR3 runs 16 residues. For the CDR3, the DNA is TGTGCCAGCAGCTTAGGGCTAGCGGGGAACACCGGGGAGCTGTTTTTT. The encoded protein is CASSLGLAGNTGELFF.

The chain carries TRBV4-1 and TRBJ1-3, with 7 bases fitting TRBD1. This CDR3 is 15 amino acids long. Germline values: CDR1 MGHRA, CDR2 YSYEKL. The ends lost 1 base at V and 4 bases at J; junction bases unmatched: 4. As DNA, the CDR3 is TGCGCCAGCAGCCAAGGACAGGGTCCGGGAAACACCATATATTTT. Amino acids: CASSQGQGPGNTIYF.

The chain links TRBV5-1 to TRBJ2-7; TRBD1 might be the D (6 bases). Germline V gene data show CDR1 as SGHRS and CDR2 as YFSETQ. The CDR3 is 16 residues long. Between the trimmed V and J ends, which lost 1 base and 2 bases, there was a span of 16 bases. CDR3 protein: CASSLRSRGAAYEQYF. For the CDR3, the DNA is TGCGCCAGCAGCTTGAGGTCCAGGGGAGCTGCCTACGAGCAGTACTTC.